These T cell receptor beta chains were read from a single sample in a study of T cells after yellow fever vaccination. Using its own MiXCR run on the 5' RACE reads, TCRdb lists one record per CDR3 protein. The table has 500,000 to 650,000 distinct CDR3 sequences, roughly 17% seen once. The material sequenced was PBMCs, taken 4 to 5 days after the first yellow fever vaccination. The receptors derive from a man aged 18 to 29 who received the YFV17D yellow fever vaccine. The CDR3 runs from the conserved cysteine through the conserved F or W. Only part of the rows carry a size: once, few, many, or a class if the clone is expanded.

v_gene,j_gene,abundance,len,CDR3aa
TRBV19,TRBJ2-5,NA,15,CASSIRSGIAETQYF
TRBV24-1,TRBJ1-2,few,14,CATSDPGRGYGYTF
TRBV20-1,TRBJ2-5,few,11,CGRLVQETQYF
TRBV12-3/TRBV12-4,TRBJ1-1,NA,11,CASTSAGGAFF
TRBV7-2,TRBJ1-6,few,16,CASSSGGTNYNSPLHF
TRBV7-2,TRBJ2-1,NA,16,CASSSLMRGAYNEQFF
TRBV7-9,TRBJ2-3,few,13,CASLGQGSDTQYF
TRBV11-2,TRBJ2-1,few,16,CASIPLGTSGYNEQFF
TRBV13,TRBJ2-3,NA,14,CASSLEGGQDTQYF
TRBV20-1,TRBJ1-5,many,16,CSAGGPSREGNQPQHF
TRBV7-9,TRBJ2-2,NA,16,CASSSTGVRGTGELFF
TRBV24-1,TRBJ2-2,NA,16,CATSDFGQGDPGELFF
TRBV7-6,TRBJ2-7,NA,15,CASSSGQGVINEQYF
TRBV6-6,TRBJ1-2,NA,12,CASSLTREGYTF
TRBV28,TRBJ1-4,NA,13,CASSEGVVEKLFF
TRBV29-1,TRBJ2-1,few,15,CSGASGPNSYNEQFF
TRBV20-1,TRBJ2-1,many,14,CSAKGLAGGNEQFF
TRBV19,TRBJ2-2,NA,15,CASSPRTGYTGELFF
TRBV28,TRBJ1-4,few,14,CASWRSGAGEKLFF
TRBV5-1,TRBJ2-3,many,14,CASTPLAGVDTQYF
TRBV20-1,TRBJ2-3,few,11,CSAFRVDTQYF
TRBV7-2,TRBJ2-1,few,16,CASSLARHPPYNEQFF
TRBV6-2/TRBV6-3,TRBJ1-1,NA,18,CASSPIKSSRPVNTEAFF
TRBV9,TRBJ1-3,NA,14,CASSGRSSGNTIYF
TRBV6-5,TRBJ1-4,NA,15,CASSYSGPWDEKLFF
TRBV4-3,TRBJ2-7,NA,17,CASSPSTSGVYSYEQYF
TRBV6-5,TRBJ1-6,NA,12,CASKENNSPLHF
TRBV4-1,TRBJ2-2,many,15,CASSRGQANTGELFF
TRBV28,TRBJ2-1,few,16,CASSGPPGRAYNEQFF
TRBV7-3,TRBJ2-1,few,16,CASSANGGTGWNEQFF
TRBV7-9,TRBJ2-3,NA,16,CAYRGSGGPSTDTQYF
TRBV29-1,TRBJ2-5,few,15,CSVERNGGGQETQYF
TRBV7-8,TRBJ2-1,NA,14,CASRGGGVYNEQFF
TRBV7-6,TRBJ2-3,NA,16,CASSPLGGRGTDTQYF
TRBV7-2,TRBJ2-3,NA,12,CASSLARGGGYF
TRBV6-5,TRBJ2-7,NA,16,CASSSPTGKGVHEQYF
TRBV13,TRBJ2-2,few,15,CASSWDRVDTGELFF
TRBV6-1,TRBJ1-4,NA,15,CASSELGAANEKLFF
TRBV5-4,TRBJ2-5,many,15,CASSLRLAGEETQYF
TRBV9,TRBJ2-1,few,12,CASSVESWGLFF
TRBV7-3,TRBJ2-5,NA,15,CASSLRPGAGETQYF
TRBV7-2,TRBJ1-5,NA,15,CASSLVSGSNQPQHF
TRBV12-3/TRBV12-4,TRBJ2-6,NA,15,CASSVDSTGANVLTF